One and the same sample provided the 7 T cell receptor beta chains below, sequenced in a study of T cell responses to AZD1222 COVID-19 vaccine. The table came from immunoSEQ multiplex PCR; TCRdb's copy has only in-frame clones and leaves some out. The sample lists roughly 40,000 clones; less than 95% were seen once. Sample: peripheral blood, taken 28 days after the second AZD1222 dose. The receptors shown here come from an adult who received the AZD1222 COVID-19 vaccine.

This clone was found a few times. V usage is TRBV12-3 or TRBV12-4 and J usage is TRBJ1-1; 8 nucleotides align to TRBD1. This CDR3 is built from 12 residues. The V segment lost 4 bases and the J segment 9 bases; nucleotides outside the gene matches: 4. The CDR3 region has the DNA TGTGCCAGCAGTTACTGGACAGGGCAAGCTTTCTTT. This translates into CASSYWTGQAFF.

The chain couples TRBV2 to TRBJ2-7, with 7 bases identical to TRBD1. Trimming at V came to 7 bases and at J to 0 bases, leaving 6 bases not matched to a gene. The CDR3 has 14 residues. CDR1 and CDR2 (germline): SNHLY, FYNNEI. CDR3 in amino acids: CASIRTGGSYEQYF. The CDR3 region has the DNA TGTGCCAGCATTAGGACAGGAGGCTCCTACGAGCAGTACTTC.

V is TRBV6-2 or TRBV6-3 and J is TRBJ2-2; the match to TRBD2 covers 9 bases. With 6 bases clipped from V and 6 bases from J, the junction kept 20 bases outside the gene matches. CDR1 and CDR2 from the germline V gene are MNHEY and SVGEGT. This CDR3 has 19 residues. CDR3 residues: CASSIAKPRASGAPGELFF. CDR3 nucleotides: TGTGCCAGCAGCATAGCTAAACCCCGAGCTAGCGGGGCCCCCGGGGAGCTGTTTTTT.

With regard to this clone: Other DNA sequences in the same sample also yield this CDR3. The chain uses TRBV5-1 and TRBJ1-6; perhaps TRBD1 as D (5 bases). Trimming took off 4 bases at V and 7 bases at J, with 12 bases between the two ends. The CDR3 length is 14 residues. Germline assignment: CDR1 SGHRS and CDR2 YFSETQ. CDR3 amino acids: CASSLGLTNSPLHF. DNA of the CDR3: TGCGCCAGCAGCCTGGGACTTACCAATTCACCCCTCCACTTT.

The sample holds one count of this clone. V usage is TRBV19 and J usage is TRBJ2-3; 8 positions agree with TRBD1. V was pared by 5 bases and J by 4 bases, with 8 bases of the junction left unmatched. Germline V gene sequence: CDR1 LNHDA, CDR2 SQIVND (reference sequence). This CDR3 is 15 amino acids long. CDR3 nucleotides: TGTGCCAGTAGTTCACGACAGGGGAGCGCAGATACGCAGTATTTT. As protein: CASSSRQGSADTQYF.

This clone was seen a single time. The rearrangement joins TRBV6-5 to TRBJ2-5; D not resolved. Germline CDR1 and CDR2: MNHEY and SVGAGI. The V end was cut by 4 bases, the J end by 4 bases, with 13 bases between. The CDR3 sequence is 14 residues long. The CDR3, as DNA: TGTGCCAGCAGTTCTCCAGGACGGCCAGAGACCCAGTACTTC. As protein: CASSSPGRPETQYF.

The chain combines TRBV6-4 with TRBJ1-6; D remains ambiguous. Germline V lookup: CDR1 MRHNA, CDR2 SNTAGT. The ends were cut back, 3 bases at V and 10 bases at J, with 10 bases in the middle. The CDR3 is 13 residues long. CDR3 protein: CASSETPYSPLHF. The CDR3 nucleotides read TGTGCCAGCAGTGAAACCCCTTACTCACCCCTCCACTTT.